These 6 T cell receptor beta chains were all obtained from the same sample, sequenced in a study of blood T cell repertoires in COVID-19 (dated by TCRdb to 2019 to 2021). The library was prepared using the immunoSEQ multiplex PCR assay. TCRdb retrieved this table from immuneACCESS and kept in-frame rearrangements only. Not all clones are present; in checked studies, unresolved V genes account for under half, and no reason is known for the remainder. Counted in this sample were over 100,000 clones; under 90% of them appeared once. In total, the top ten clones hold roughly 9% of the sample. The sample consisted of peripheral blood. The receptors derive from an older woman with active or convalescent COVID-19.

The chain employs TRBV6-2 or TRBV6-3 and TRBJ2-5; D is ambiguous. This CDR3 spans 11 amino acids. V was clipped by 2 bases and J by 5 bases, with 3 bases between them. The germline V gene encodes CDR1 MNHEY and CDR2 SVGEGT. CDR3 nucleotide sequence: TGTGCCAGCAGTTACCCGGAGACCCAGTACTTC. This translates into CASSYPETQYF.

The chain employs TRBV6-5 and TRBJ2-1; no reliable D call. The CDR3 has 13 residues. Trimming took off 6 bases at V and 4 bases at J, with 10 bases between the two ends. From germline, CDR1 is MNHEY and CDR2 SVGAGI. The CDR3 is CASRVPSYNEQFF. The CDR3 DNA sequence: TGTGCCAGCAGGGTCCCCAGTTACAATGAGCAGTTCTTC.

The chain joins TRBV19 to TRBJ1-5; 7 bases map to TRBD1. V was clipped by 4 bases and J by 0 bases; unmatched bases: 3. The CDR3 has 15 residues. Germline CDR1 reads LNHDA; CDR2 reads SQIVND (reference sequence). The CDR3 sequence: CASSKTGYSNQPQHF. Here the CDR3 DNA reads TGTGCCAGTAGTAAGACAGGGTATAGCAATCAGCCCCAGCATTTT. The whole variable domain, filled in from reference TRBV19 and TRBJ1-5, reads DGGITQSPKYLFRKEGQNVTLSCEQNLNHDAMYWYRQDPGQGLRLIYYSQIVNDFQKGDIAEGYSVSREKKESFPLTVTSAQKNPTAFYLCASSKTGYSNQPQHFGDGTRLSIL.

The rearrangement uses TRBV5-1 and TRBJ1-4; maybe TRBD1 (5 bases). CDR3 length: 16 residues. With 4 bases removed from V and 1 base from J, the gap between germline ends came to 14 bases. CDR1 and CDR2 from the germline V gene are SGHRS and YFSETQ. The CDR3 reads CASSRRQMQTNEKLFF. In DNA, the CDR3 is TGCGCCAGCAGCCGTCGACAGATGCAAACTAATGAAAAACTGTTTTTT. Complete variable domain (other parts from reference TRBV5-1 and TRBJ1-4): KAGVTQTPRYLIKTRGQQVTLSCSPISGHRSVSWYQQTPGQGLQFLFEYFSETQRNKGNFPGRFSGRQFSNSRSEMNVSTLELGDSALYLCASSRRQMQTNEKLFFGSGTQLSVL.

V usage is TRBV5-1 and J usage is TRBJ2-1; D uncertain. The length of the CDR3 is 15 residues. CDR1 is SGHRS, CDR2 YFSETQ, per germline. V was pared by 0 bases and J by 0 bases, with 7 bases between. The CDR3 sequence is CASSLEQNSYNEQFF. Here the CDR3 DNA reads TGCGCCAGCAGCTTGGAACAAAACTCCTACAATGAGCAGTTCTTC.

This chain uses TRBV29-1 with TRBJ2-3; TRBD2 aligns across 8 bases. Per the germline V gene, CDR1 is SQVTM and CDR2 is ANQGSEA. This CDR3 region has 15 residues. Trimming removed 5 bases from V and 4 bases from J; junction bases left unmatched: 11. The CDR3 loop is CSVNSPSGWADTQYF. Here the CDR3 DNA reads TGCAGCGTTAATTCCCCTAGCGGGTGGGCAGATACGCAGTATTTT.